The rows below give T cell receptor beta chains drawn from one sample of a study of cytomegalovirus exposure and HLA in healthy donors. Repertoires were generated with immunoSEQ multiplex PCR, while TCRdb's copy carries only in-frame clones and drops some. The table shows 55,000 to 80,000 clones, with about 81% occurring only once. What was sequenced was PBMCs. The receptors derive from a man in his 70s in good health and CMV-seronegative. Both conserved end residues are trimmed from each CDR3.

v_gene,CDR3aa
TRBV15,ATSTGTDNQPQH
TRBV5-4,ASSPLVGRGLSYEQY
TRBV6-1,ASTPLGGVPDTQY
TRBV6-5,ASSPDGNTEAF
TRBV6-6,ASSNAGPSTDTQY
TRBV29-1,STRAGNTGELF
TRBV11-2,ASSGPGQREKLF
TRBV7-9,AVGGEQPQH
TRBV19,ASSGVFEQGNSPLH
TRBV5-6,ASSLVREWTGELF
TRBV11-2,ASRAQGGSSSYNEQF
TRBV4-3,ASSQEAGAGNQPQH
TRBV6-6,ASSYLRQGEAF
TRBV5-1,ASSLNTGSYNEQF
TRBV11-2,ASSWGDEQY
TRBV7-8,ASSLVRDRNTEAF
TRBV15,ATSRDLAGDAQETQY
TRBV15,ATSRELAGYEQY
TRBV5-1,ASSFGTLGNTQY
TRBV6-5,ASSPISRGEETQY
TRBV28,ASSPPSGVSYEQY
TRBV7-2,ASSLGLTSGITDTQY
TRBV2,ASILDRQINYGYT
TRBV5-4,ACGLAGQETQY
TRBV7-2,ASSPQTGVNQPQH
TRBV18,ASSPLSIRGYYEQY
TRBV30,AWDRDRGPDTQY
TRBV5-1,ASSLNGRGGLETQY
TRBV5-1,ASSLGQTTNTEAF
TRBV28,ASSSRQVRRETQY
TRBV6-1,ASSERDNYEQY
TRBV6-5,ASSYQGSLSYEQY
TRBV7-2,ASRKPGLAGGTDTQY
TRBV4-3,ASSQDGPGVGYNEQF
TRBV7-9,ASSFDFNEQF
TRBV7-9,SSSFATGTVTEAF
TRBV11-2,ASSLGAQETQY